This TCR beta chain was retrieved from a study of T-cell reconstitution after alpha-beta-depleted transplantation in children (dated by TCRdb to 2016 to 2017). A note on the overall study: Using TCR repertoire profiling, the study quantitatively followed how T-cell immune reconstitution unfolded in children after TCRalphabeta/CD19-depleted allogeneic hematopoietic cell transplantation.

Preparation of the library involved PCR. These reads were obtained on an Illumina HiSeq 2500. TCR libraries were prepared with molecular barcoding, using unique molecular identifiers to normalize TCRbeta repertoire quantification. TCRdb trimmed the raw reads at Q25, called clones with MiXCR and kept productive beta chains. When rows share a CDR3 protein, they turn into one entry using the most common DNA and genes. Here the sample has about 400,000 distinct CDR3 sequences; roughly 13% occur a single time. The ten biggest clones cover approximately 4.2% of the sample. V drops 7 bases and J drops 5 bases, leaving 17 bases in between. The CDR3 starts with the cysteine, ends with the phenylalanine, and has 14 residues. Here the CDR3 DNA is all that survives: 42 bases in frame from base 1. CDR1 and CDR2 (MNHNS, SASEGT) derive from the germline V gene. This clonotype has a handful of counts. Its antigen is unknown. Base qualities were left out, and no much larger clone turns up one base away.

The material was PBMCs, obtained from the stem cell graft. Rearrangement joined TRBV6-1 to TRBJ1-1, with the D gene not clear enough to name. This clonotype was obtained from a human donor who donated a stem cell graft to a child with Fanconi anemia. The CDR3 is CASTLVGYGTEAFF. The bases read TGTGCCAGCACCCTTGTAGGGTACGGAACTGAAGCTTTCTTT.